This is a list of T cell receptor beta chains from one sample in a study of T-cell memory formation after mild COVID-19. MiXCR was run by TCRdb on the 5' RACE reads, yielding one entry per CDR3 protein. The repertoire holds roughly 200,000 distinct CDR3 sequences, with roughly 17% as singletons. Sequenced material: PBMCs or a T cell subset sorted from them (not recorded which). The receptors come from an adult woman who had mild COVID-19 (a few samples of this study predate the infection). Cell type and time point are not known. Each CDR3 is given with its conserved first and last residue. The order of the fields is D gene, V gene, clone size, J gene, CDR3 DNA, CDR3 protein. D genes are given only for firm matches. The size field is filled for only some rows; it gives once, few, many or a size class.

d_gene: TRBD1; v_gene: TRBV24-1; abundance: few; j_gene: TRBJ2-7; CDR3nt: TGTGCCACCAGTGACCCGGGACAGGGAGTTCGCGAGCAGTACTTC; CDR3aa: CATSDPGQGVREQYF
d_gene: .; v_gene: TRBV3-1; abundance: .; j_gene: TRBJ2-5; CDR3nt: TGTGCCAGCAGCCGAGACATGGAGACCCAGTACTTC; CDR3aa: CASSRDMETQYF
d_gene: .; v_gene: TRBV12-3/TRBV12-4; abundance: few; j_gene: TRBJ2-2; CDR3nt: TGTGCCTGGGGGGCGACAGGTTTCACCGGGGAGCTGTTTTTT; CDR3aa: CAWGATGFTGELFF
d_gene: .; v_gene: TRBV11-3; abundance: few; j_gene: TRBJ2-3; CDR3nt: TGTGCCAGCAGCTCTGGGGGCCAGTTCACAGATACGCAGTATTTT; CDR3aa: CASSSGGQFTDTQYF
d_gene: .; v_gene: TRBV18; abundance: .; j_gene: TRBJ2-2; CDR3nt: TGTGCCAGCTCACCTCGCCCCCCACAGGGACCGACCGGGGAGCTGTTTTTT; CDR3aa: CASSPRPPQGPTGELFF
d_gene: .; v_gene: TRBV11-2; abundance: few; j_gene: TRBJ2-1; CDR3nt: TGTGCCAGCAGCTTACGCACCCGAAGAACCTACAATGAGCAGTTCTTC; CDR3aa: CASSLRTRRTYNEQFF
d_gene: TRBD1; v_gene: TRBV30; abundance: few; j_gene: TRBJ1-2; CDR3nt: TGTGCCTGGACCACGGGACAGGCACATGGCTACACCTTC; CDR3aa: CAWTTGQAHGYTF
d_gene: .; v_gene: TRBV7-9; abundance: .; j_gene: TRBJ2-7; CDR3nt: TGTGCCAGCAGCTTAGCGGTGCCCGAGCAGTACTTC; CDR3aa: CASSLAVPEQYF
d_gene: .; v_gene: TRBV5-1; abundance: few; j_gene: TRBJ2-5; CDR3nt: TGCGCCAGCACTGGGGGTTCGGCCCAAGAGACCCAGTACTTC; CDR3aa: CASTGGSAQETQYF
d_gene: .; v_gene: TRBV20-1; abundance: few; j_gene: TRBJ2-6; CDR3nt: TGCAGTGCTAGTCAGGGCTCTGGGGCCAACGTCCTGACTTTC; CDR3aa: CSASQGSGANVLTF
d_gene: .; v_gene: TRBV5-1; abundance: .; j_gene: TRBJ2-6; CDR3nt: TGCGCCAGCAGCTTACGGGCAGGGAGCTCTGGGGCCAACGTCCTGACTTTC; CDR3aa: CASSLRAGSSGANVLTF
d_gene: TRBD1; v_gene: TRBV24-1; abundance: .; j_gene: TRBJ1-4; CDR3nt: TGTGCCACCAGTGACTCGGACAGGTCCAATGAAAAACTGTTTTTT; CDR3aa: CATSDSDRSNEKLFF
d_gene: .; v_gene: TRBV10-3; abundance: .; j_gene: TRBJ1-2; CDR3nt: TGTGCCATCAGCCCCGGTGCTCTCCCTAACTATGGCTACACCTTC; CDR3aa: CAISPGALPNYGYTF
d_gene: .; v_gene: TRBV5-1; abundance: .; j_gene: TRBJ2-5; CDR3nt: TGCGCCAGCAGCAGAGAAGGACAGAAAGAGACCCAGTACTTC; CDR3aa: CASSREGQKETQYF
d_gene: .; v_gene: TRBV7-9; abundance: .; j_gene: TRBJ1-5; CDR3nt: TGTGCCAGCAGCAATGCCAATCAGCCCCAGCATTTT; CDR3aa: CASSNANQPQHF
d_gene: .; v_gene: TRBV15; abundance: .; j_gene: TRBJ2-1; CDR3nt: TGTGCCACCAGCAGAGATCAGGGGCCAACCATCGAGCAGTTCTTC; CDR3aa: CATSRDQGPTIEQFF
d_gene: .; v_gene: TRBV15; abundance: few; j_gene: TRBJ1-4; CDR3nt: TGTGCCACCAGCAGGCCTAATGAAAAACTGTTTTTT; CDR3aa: CATSRPNEKLFF
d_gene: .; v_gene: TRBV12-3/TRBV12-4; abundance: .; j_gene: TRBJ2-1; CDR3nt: TGTGCCAGCAGCAACCTAGGCCAATCGATCAATGAGCAGTTCTTC; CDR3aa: CASSNLGQSINEQFF
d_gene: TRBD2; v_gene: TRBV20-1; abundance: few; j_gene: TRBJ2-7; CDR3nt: TGCAGTGCTAGTCTTTGGGCGGGGGGAAACTACGAGCAGTACTTC; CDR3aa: CSASLWAGGNYEQYF
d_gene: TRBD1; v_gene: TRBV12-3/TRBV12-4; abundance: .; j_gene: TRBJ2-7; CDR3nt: TGTGCCAGCAGTTCCGACAGGGACTACGAGCAGTACTTC; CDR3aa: CASSSDRDYEQYF
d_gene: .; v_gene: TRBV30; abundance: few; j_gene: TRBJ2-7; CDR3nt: TGTGCCTGGAGTGTCTTGGGGCACGAGCAGTACTTC; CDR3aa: CAWSVLGHEQYF
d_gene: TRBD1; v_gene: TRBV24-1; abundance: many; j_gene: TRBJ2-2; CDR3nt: TGTGCCACCAGTGACCGACAGGGTATCTCGACCACCGGGGAGCTGTTTTTT; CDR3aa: CATSDRQGISTTGELFF
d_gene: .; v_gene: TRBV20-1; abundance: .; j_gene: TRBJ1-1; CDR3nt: TGCAGTGCTAAACGGGTATCTGAAGCTTTCTTT; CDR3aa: CSAKRVSEAFF
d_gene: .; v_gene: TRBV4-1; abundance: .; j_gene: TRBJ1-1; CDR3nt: TGCGCCAGCAGCCAAGTTTTTATAGGCGGCAGGGTGGACACTGAAGCTTTCTTT; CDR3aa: CASSQVFIGGRVDTEAFF